A single TCR beta chain is shown here with its context. Its antigen is still unknown. The record originates from a study of cytomegalovirus exposure and HLA in healthy donors. Notes on the study in general: Later on, a genetic analysis was performed. It linked a missense variant in DCLRE1C with V- and J-gene trimming of TCR beta. Cytomegalovirus-associated status was assigned to some 160 TCR beta chains.

Germline V gives CDR1 SQVTM, CDR2 ANQGSEA. The CDR3 is 16 amino acids. Trimming removed 1 base from V and 3 bases from J; junction bases left unmatched: 9. At the time of sampling, donors were nominally healthy, though unrecorded immune exposures were likely. The study ran its PCR with 60 Vbeta and 13 Jbeta primers. Data came from immunoSEQ multiplex PCR; TCRdb stores just in-frame clones and leaves some out. The sample lists 150,000 to 200,000 clones, 70% to 80% occurring once. This TCR was recovered from a man aged 18 to 29 in good health and CMV-seropositive. The specimen was PBMCs. V usage is TRBV29-1 and J usage is TRBJ2-1; 7 bases fit TRBD1. This CDR3 reads CSVEGPDRSLYNEQFF. The CDR3 DNA is TGCAGCGTTGAAGGGCCGGACAGGTCCCTCTACAATGAGCAGTTCTTC.